The 3 T cell receptor beta chains reported below all come from one sample, sequenced in a study of T-cell memory formation after mild COVID-19. Each CDR3 protein gets one entry after TCRdb re-called the 5' RACE reads with MiXCR. The table has around 370,000 distinct CDR3 sequences, roughly 20% seen once. Sequencing was performed on PBMCs or a T cell subset sorted from them (not recorded which). The receptors originated from an adult woman who had mild COVID-19 (a few samples of this study predate the infection). Cell type and time point are not known.

This chain uses TRBV9 with TRBJ2-5; D may be TRBD2 (6 bases). The V gene lost 2 bases and the J gene lost 3 bases, with 11 bases spanning the gap. The CDR3 spans 14 residues. CDR1 SGDLS and CDR2 YYNGEE come from the germline V gene. The CDR3 loop reads CASSVVAEKETQYF. CDR3 nucleotide sequence: TGTGCCAGCAGCGTTGTAGCGGAGAAAGAGACCCAGTACTTC. Using reference TRBV9 and TRBJ2-5 for the parts outside the CDR3, the full variable domain is DSGVTQTPKHLITATGQRVTLRCSPRSGDLSVYWYQQSLDQGLQFLIQYYNGEERAKGNILERFSAQQFPDLHSELNLSSLELGDSALYFCASSVVAEKETQYFGPGTRLLVL.

The chain combines TRBV5-1 with TRBJ2-1; the D is unclear. Germline V gene data show CDR1 as SGHRS and CDR2 as YFSETQ. The CDR3 runs 13 residues. Trimming shortened V by 4 bases and J by 6 bases, and 11 bases separated the two germline ends. CDR3 nucleotides: TGCGCCAGCAGCCGACCACCTTCCAATGAGCAGTTCTTC. It specifies CASSRPPSNEQFF.

The chain employs TRBV7-3 and TRBJ2-3; D may be TRBD2 (5 bases). There are 14 residues in the CDR3. Trimming shortened V by 3 bases and J by 5 bases, and 12 bases separated the two germline ends. Germline loops: CDR1 SGHTA, CDR2 FQGTGA. The CDR3 is CASSLGEFGDTQYF. CDR3 DNA sequence: TGTGCCAGCAGCTTGGGAGAATTTGGAGATACGCAGTATTTT.